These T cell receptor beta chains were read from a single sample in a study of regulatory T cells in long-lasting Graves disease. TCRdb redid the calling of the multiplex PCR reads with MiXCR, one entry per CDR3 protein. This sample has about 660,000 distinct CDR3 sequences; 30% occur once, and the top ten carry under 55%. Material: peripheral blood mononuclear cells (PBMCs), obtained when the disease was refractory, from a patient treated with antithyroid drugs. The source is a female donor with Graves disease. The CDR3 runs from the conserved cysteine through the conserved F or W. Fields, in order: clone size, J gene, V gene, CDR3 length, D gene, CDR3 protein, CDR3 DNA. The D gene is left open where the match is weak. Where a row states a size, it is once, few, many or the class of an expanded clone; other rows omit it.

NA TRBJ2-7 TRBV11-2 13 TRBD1 CASSWTGRYEQYF TGTGCCAGCAGCTGGACAGGAAGGTACGAGCAGTACTTC
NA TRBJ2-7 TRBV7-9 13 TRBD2 CASSISGAYEQHF TGTGCCAGCAGTATAAGCGGGGCCTACGAGCAGCACTTC
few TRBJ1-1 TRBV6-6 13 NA CASSYSGFTEAFF TGTGCCAGCAGTTACTCGGGGTTCACTGAAGCTTTCTTT
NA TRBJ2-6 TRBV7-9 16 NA CASSPLKFPGANVLTF TGTGCCAGCAGCCCCTTGAAATTTCCTGGGGCCAACGTCCTGACTTTC
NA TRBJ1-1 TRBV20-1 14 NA CSATYPWGRTEAFF TGCAGTGCTACCTATCCCTGGGGGCGGACTGAAGCTTTCTTT
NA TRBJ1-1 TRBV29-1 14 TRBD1 CSVRGGQRNTEAFF TGCAGCGTCCGAGGGGGACAGAGGAACACTGAAGCTTTCTTT
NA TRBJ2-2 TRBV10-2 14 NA CASRWGENTGELFF TGCGCCAGCCGTTGGGGGGAGAACACCGGGGAGCTGTTTTTT
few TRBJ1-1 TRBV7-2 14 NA CASSPHPLGTEAFF TGTGCCAGCAGCCCTCACCCTCTGGGCACTGAAGCTTTCTTT
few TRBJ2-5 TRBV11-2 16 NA CASSLDRGGPSETQYF TGTGCCAGCAGCTTAGATCGGGGTGGCCCCAGTGAGACCCAGTACTTC
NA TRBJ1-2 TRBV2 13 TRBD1 CAGTGGANYGYTF TGTGCCGGGACAGGGGGCGCAAACTATGGCTACACCTTC
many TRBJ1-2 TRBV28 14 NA CASSLVVDTYGYTF TGTGCCAGCAGTCTGGTCGTGGACACCTATGGCTACACCTTC
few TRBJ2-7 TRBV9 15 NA CASSVATGSAYEQYF TGTGCCAGCAGCGTAGCAACCGGGAGCGCCTACGAGCAGTACTTC
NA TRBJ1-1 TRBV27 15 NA CASRTGTSLNTEAFF TGTGCCAGCAGAACCGGGACATCTTTGAACACTGAAGCTTTCTTT
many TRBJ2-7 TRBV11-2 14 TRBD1 CASSLGTGYHEQYF TGTGCCAGCAGCTTAGGGACAGGGTACCACGAGCAGTACTTC
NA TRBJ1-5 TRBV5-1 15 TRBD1 CASSIGTVENQPQHF TGCGCCAGCAGCATAGGGACAGTCGAGAATCAGCCCCAGCATTTT
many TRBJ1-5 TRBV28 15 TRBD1 CASSWTGGSNQPQHF TGTGCCAGCAGTTGGACAGGGGGGAGCAATCAGCCCCAGCATTTT
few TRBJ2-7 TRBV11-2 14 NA CASSLRFQGHEQYF TGTGCCAGCAGCTTACGATTCCAGGGCCACGAGCAGTACTTC
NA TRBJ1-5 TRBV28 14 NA CASSATGPGQPQHF TGTGCCAGCAGCGCTACCGGACCGGGTCAGCCCCAGCATTTT
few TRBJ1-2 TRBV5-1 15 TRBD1 CASSLGHRGADGYTF TGCGCCAGCAGCTTGGGGCACAGGGGGGCCGATGGCTACACCTTC
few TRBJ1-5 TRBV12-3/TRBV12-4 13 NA CASSRTGMQPQHF TGTGCCAGCAGCCGAACAGGGATGCAGCCCCAGCATTTT
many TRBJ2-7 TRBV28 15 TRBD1 CASSLRSQGVHEQYF TGTGCCAGCAGTCTACGTTCACAGGGGGTCCACGAGCAGTACTTC
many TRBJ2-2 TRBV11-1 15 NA CASSLPRGGTGELFF TGTGCCAGCAGCTTACCGCGAGGAGGCACCGGGGAGCTGTTTTTT
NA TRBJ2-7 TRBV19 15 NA CASSIRTVSAYEQYF TGTGCCAGTAGTATCCGGACAGTTTCCGCCTACGAGCAGTACTTC
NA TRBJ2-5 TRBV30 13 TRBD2 CAALGRDQETQYF TGTGCAGCGTTAGGGAGGGACCAAGAGACCCAGTACTTC
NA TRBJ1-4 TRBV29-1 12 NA CSATLLREKLFF TGCAGTGCTACCCTCCTGAGGGAAAAACTGTTTTTT
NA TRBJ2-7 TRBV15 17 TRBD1 CATSREPPGQGVHEQYF TGTGCCACCAGCAGAGAACCCCCGGGACAGGGCGTCCACGAGCAGTACTTC
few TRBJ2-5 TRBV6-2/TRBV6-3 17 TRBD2 CASSFQKRLAGVETQYF TGTGCCAGCAGTTTCCAAAAGCGGCTCGCGGGAGTGGAGACCCAGTACTTC
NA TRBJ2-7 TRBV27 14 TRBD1 CASSRQGPYYEQYF TGTGCCAGCAGCCGACAGGGACCTTACTACGAGCAGTACTTC
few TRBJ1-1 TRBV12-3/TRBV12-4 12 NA CASTPRATEAFF TGTGCCAGCACACCCAGGGCTACTGAAGCTTTCTTT
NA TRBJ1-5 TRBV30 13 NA CAWSVEADQPQHF TGTGCCTGGAGTGTAGAGGCCGATCAGCCCCAGCATTTT